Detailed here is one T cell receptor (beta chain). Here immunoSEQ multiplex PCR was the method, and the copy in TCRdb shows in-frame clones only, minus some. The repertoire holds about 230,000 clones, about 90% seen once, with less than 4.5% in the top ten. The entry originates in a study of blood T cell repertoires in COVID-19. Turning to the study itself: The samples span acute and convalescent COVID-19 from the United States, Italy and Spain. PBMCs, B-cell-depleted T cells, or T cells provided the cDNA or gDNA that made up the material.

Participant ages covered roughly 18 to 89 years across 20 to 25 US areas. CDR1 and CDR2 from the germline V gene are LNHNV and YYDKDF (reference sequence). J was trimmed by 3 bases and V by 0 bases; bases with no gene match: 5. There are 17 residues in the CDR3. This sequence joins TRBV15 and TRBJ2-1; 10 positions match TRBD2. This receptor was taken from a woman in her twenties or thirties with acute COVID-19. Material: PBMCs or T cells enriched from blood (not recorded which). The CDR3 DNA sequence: TGTGCCACCAGCAGAGATCTGGTAGCGGGGGGCTACAATGAGCAGTTCTTC. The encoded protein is CATSRDLVAGGYNEQFF.